The 30 T cell receptor beta chains below all came from one sample that was sequenced in a study of persistence of HIV-infected CD4 T cells. Antigens for these TCRs are unknown. Sequencing used immunoSEQ version 4 in survey mode. Profiling relied on immunoSEQ multiplex PCR, and the TCRdb table lists in-frame clones only, not all of them. The sample lists about 7,000 clones, roughly 83% occurring once. Cells were stimulated with CMV-infected fibroblast lysates at approximately 10 ug/mL. CD4+ T cells upregulating both CD40 ligand and CD69 were sorted as responding cells. This specimen consisted of CD4+ T cells sorted from PBMCs after roughly 18-hour stimulation, obtained from a patient who received antiretroviral therapy. The receptors derive from an adult woman with HIV who was CMV-seropositive.

The V and J genes are TRBV7-2 and TRBJ1-3; 7 bases are a match to TRBD1. This CDR3 is 18 amino acids long. Germline loops: CDR1 SGHTA, CDR2 FQGNSA. V was clipped by 0 bases and J by 0 bases; unmatched bases: 8. The CDR3 DNA sequence: TGTGCCAGCAGCTTAGCGCCGACAGGGCCCTTCTCTGGAAACACCATATATTTT. Amino acid sequence: CASSLAPTGPFSGNTIYF.

V and J are TRBV5-8 and TRBJ2-7, with 8 bases that match TRBD1. In germline, CDR1 is SGHTS, CDR2 YDEGEE. The ends lost 0 bases at V and 5 bases at J; junction bases unmatched: 7. The CDR3 runs to 15 residues. As DNA, the CDR3 is TGTGCCAGCAGCTTGGGGACAGGGTGGATCCACGAGCAGTACTTC. It translates to CASSLGTGWIHEQYF.

This sequence joins TRBV6-5 and TRBJ2-1; 8 nucleotides agree with TRBD1. The trim removed 5 bases at V and 4 bases at J, leaving 7 bases unmatched. In germline, CDR1 is MNHEY, CDR2 SVGAGI. CDR3 length equals 15 residues. CDR3 region: CASSNDRGHYNEQFF. Here the CDR3 DNA reads TGTGCCAGCAGTAACGACAGGGGTCATTACAATGAGCAGTTCTTC.

V usage is TRBV7-2 and J usage is TRBJ1-3; the D gene is possibly TRBD1 (6 bases). The germline V and J ends were trimmed by 0 bases and 0 bases, with 15 bases remaining between them. Germline assignment: CDR1 SGHTA and CDR2 FQGNSA. CDR3 length equals 18 residues. The DNA of the CDR3 is TGTGCCAGCAGCTTAGCCTCAATCGACAGGTACTCTGGAAACACCATATATTTT. Translated, it gives CASSLASIDRYSGNTIYF.

The chain recombines TRBV28 with TRBJ2-3, with 8 bases fitting TRBD2. The germline V gene has CDR1 MDHEN and CDR2 SYDVKM. Trimming at V came to 3 bases and at J to 4 bases, leaving 6 bases not matched to a gene. The CDR3 has 15 residues. CDR3 nucleotides: TGTGCCAGCAGTTTCGGGGGGGTTCGAGCAGATACGCAGTATTTT. Protein sequence: CASSFGGVRADTQYF.

The CDR3 is CASSEAKREQFF. The CDR3 nucleotides read TGTGCCAGCAGTGAAGCGAAGCGAGAGCAGTTCTTC. The rearrangement links TRBV2 to TRBJ2-1, with D unclear. Germline CDR1 is SNHLY and CDR2 is FYNNEI. V lost 0 bases to trimming and J lost 10 bases, with 7 bases between them. The CDR3 extends over 12 amino acids.

This clone was seen just once. This chain joins TRBV6-5 and TRBJ2-3; the match to TRBD1 covers 10 bases. V shed 6 bases, J shed 1 base, and the junction held 4 bases outside the gene matches. Per germline, CDR1 MNHEY and CDR2 SVGAGI. This CDR3 is 15 amino acids long. The CDR3: CASRTGTGGTDTQYF. The DNA of the CDR3 is TGTGCCAGCAGGACCGGGACAGGGGGCACAGATACGCAGTATTTT.

The chain links TRBV11-3 to TRBJ2-2; D gene ambiguous. Trimming took off 2 bases at V and 2 bases at J, with 12 bases between the two ends. CDR3 length: 16 amino acids. CDR1 SGHNT and CDR2 YENEEA come from the germline V gene. The CDR3 loop reads CASSLKELLNTGELFF. CDR3 sequence (DNA): TGTGCCAGCAGCTTAAAGGAGCTCCTTAACACCGGGGAGCTGTTTTTT.

This clone occurred a few times. This chain joins TRBV7-2 and TRBJ2-3; no clear D. Between the trimmed V and J ends, which lost 1 base and 4 bases, there was a span of 9 bases. Germline V gives CDR1 SGHTA, CDR2 FQGNSA. The CDR3 contains 14 residues. Here the CDR3 reads CASSLEWGSDTQYF. For the CDR3, the DNA is TGTGCCAGCAGCTTAGAATGGGGTTCAGATACGCAGTATTTT.

CDR3 sequence (DNA): TGTGCCAGCAGTTACGGTGGGAGCACTTATAGCAATCAGCCCCAGCATTTT. Its protein product is CASSYGGSTYSNQPQHF. V and J are TRBV6-2 or TRBV6-3 and TRBJ1-5; D remains ambiguous. The CDR3 runs 17 residues. CDR1 is MNHEY, CDR2 SVGEGT, per germline. V was clipped by 2 bases and J by 0 bases, with 14 bases between them.

This sequence joins TRBV9 and TRBJ1-1, with D uncertain. Trimming left V 4 bases short and J 3 bases short, with 10 bases between. CDR1 is SGDLS and CDR2 is YYNGEE in the germline V gene. The length of the CDR3 is 13 residues. In nucleotides, the CDR3 is TGTGCCAGCAGCACTCCGGCCCACACTGAAGCTTTCTTT. Amino acid sequence: CASSTPAHTEAFF.

This clone was observed once. CDR3 residues: CASSLRGLQETQYF. The CDR3, as DNA: TGTGCCAGCAGTTTACGGGGCCTCCAAGAGACCCAGTACTTC. The chain uses TRBV27 and TRBJ2-5, with D tentatively TRBD1 or TRBD2 (5 bases each). The CDR3 is 14 amino acids. Germline V gene data show CDR1 as MNHEY and CDR2 as SMNVEV (reference sequence). Trimming removed 2 bases at V and 1 base at J, with 8 bases between.

This clone was counted a few times. The genes are TRBV7-9 and TRBJ1-2, with 9 bases fitting TRBD1. This CDR3 is 15 amino acids long. CDR1 and CDR2 (germline): SEHNR, FQNEAQ (reference sequence). V lost 5 bases and J lost 7; bases outside the gene matches: 11. CDR3 coding DNA: TGTGCCAGCAGCGTAAACTTCGGGACAGGGTTTGGCTACACCTTC. This codes for CASSVNFGTGFGYTF.

The chain links TRBV5-6 to TRBJ1-6; tentative D call: TRBD1 (5 bases). Trimming stripped 4 bases from V and 13 bases from J, with 18 bases between. The CDR3 runs 14 residues. In germline, CDR1 is SGHDT, CDR2 YYEEEE. The CDR3 reads CASSVRGLVMPLHF. The DNA of the CDR3 is TGTGCCAGCAGCGTGCGGGGCCTGGTTATGCCCCTCCACTTT.

V and J are TRBV6-5 and TRBJ1-3; perhaps TRBD1 as D (5 bases). Germline CDR1 is MNHEY and CDR2 is SVGAGI. The CDR3 sequence is 15 residues long. Trimming pared 6 bases from V and 0 bases from J, leaving 12 bases between. DNA of the CDR3: TGTGCCAGCAGGGTAGACAGCCTCTCTGGAAACACCATATATTTT. Protein product: CASRVDSLSGNTIYF.

The V and J genes are TRBV12-1 and TRBJ1-5; TRBD1, the table's D call, was not compared with the DNA. TRBV12-1 is annotated as a pseudogene. This CDR3 comprises 18 residues. CDR3 nucleotides: TGTGCCAGCAGCCCACGAGGGGACAGCAAAGGTCATGGTCAGCCCCAGCATTTT. It yields the protein CASSPRGDSKGHGQPQHF.

V usage is TRBV9 and J usage is TRBJ1-5, with unresolved D. Looked up from germline, CDR1 is SGDLS and CDR2 is YYNGEE. CDR3 length: 13 residues. Trimming stripped 2 bases from V and 0 bases from J, with 3 bases between. CDR3 loop: CASSVHSNQPQHF. The CDR3 DNA is TGTGCCAGCAGCGTCCATAGCAATCAGCCCCAGCATTTT.

This chain connects TRBV29-1 to TRBJ1-1, with D hard to call. Germline lookup yields CDR1 SQVTM and CDR2 ANQGSEA. The CDR3 extends over 13 amino acids. Deletions cut 4 bases from V and 2 bases from J, with 11 bases between. The DNA for the CDR3 is TGCAGCGTTGTGAATCGGGGAAACACTGAAGCTTTCTTT. It translates to CSVVNRGNTEAFF.

The genes are TRBV5-1 and TRBJ1-3; D possibly corresponds to TRBD1 (5 bases). V gave up 5 bases and J gave up 0 bases, with 18 bases separating them. This CDR3 contains 17 residues. The germline CDR1 and CDR2 sequences are SGHRS and YFSETQ. The CDR3 region has the DNA TGCGCCAGCAGTCGTTCTAACAGGAGAACCTCTGGAAACACCATATATTTT. This encodes CASSRSNRRTSGNTIYF. Based on the CDR3 plus reference TRBV5-1 and TRBJ1-3, the full variable domain is KAGVTQTPRYLIKTRGQQVTLSCSPISGHRSVSWYQQTPGQGLQFLFEYFSETQRNKGNFPGRFSGRQFSNSRSEMNVSTLELGDSALYLCASSRSNRRTSGNTIYFGEGSWLTVV.

This chain connects TRBV2 to TRBJ2-7; tentatively, D is TRBD1 (6 bases). Per germline, CDR1 SNHLY and CDR2 FYNNEI. The CDR3 has 18 residues. Trimming left V 4 bases short and J 3 bases short, with 25 bases between. In DNA, the CDR3 is TGTGCCAGCAGTGTTCATACTTATAGGGGGATAAGGGTCTACGAGCAGTACTTC. This encodes CASSVHTYRGIRVYEQYF.

The chain joins TRBV9 to TRBJ2-3; no firm D call. CDR3 length: 14 amino acids. V was clipped by 3 bases and J by 5 bases, with 13 bases between them. Germline V CDR1 and CDR2: SGDLS, YYNGEE. CDR3 nucleotides: TGTGCCAGCAGCGACAGCAGGAATCTAGATACGCAGTATTTT. It codes for CASSDSRNLDTQYF.

The chain carries TRBV24-1 and TRBJ2-5; the D gene is possibly TRBD1 (5 bases). From germline, CDR1 is KGHDR and CDR2 SFDVKD. CDR3 length: 12 residues. Trimming stripped 7 bases from V and 0 bases from J, with 5 bases between. The CDR3 region is CATSRDQETQYF. In nucleotides, the CDR3 is TGTGCCACCAGCAGGGACCAAGAGACCCAGTACTTC.

J is TRBJ1-1 and V is TRBV2, with TRBD1 matching over 7 bases. There are 14 residues in the CDR3. V gave up 3 bases and J gave up 6 bases; unmatched junction bases: 7. Per germline, CDR1 SNHLY and CDR2 FYNNEI. The CDR3 reads CASSDIRDSAEAFF. The DNA of the CDR3 is TGTGCCAGCAGTGATATTAGGGACAGCGCTGAAGCTTTCTTT. Full variable domain (rest looked up from reference TRBV2 and TRBJ1-1): EPEVTQTPSHQVTQMGQEVILRCVPISNHLYFYWYRQILGQKVEFLVSFYNNEISEKSEIFDDQFSVERPDGSNFTLKIRSTKLEDSAMYFCASSDIRDSAEAFFGQGTRLTVV.

The chain is built from TRBV19 and TRBJ2-2; 7 bases fit TRBD1. Germline assignment: CDR1 LNHDA and CDR2 SQIVND (reference sequence). The V and J ends lost 4 bases and 6 bases, in that order; junction bases with no gene match: 8. This CDR3 spans 15 amino acids. The DNA for the CDR3 is TGTGCCAGTAGTACCCTCGACAGGGTATCCGGGGAGCTGTTTTTT. This gives the protein CASSTLDRVSGELFF.

V is TRBV4-1 and J is TRBJ1-3, with unresolved D. CDR3 length: 16 residues. V dropped 0 bases and J dropped 7 bases, with 16 bases sitting between them. CDR1 and CDR2 from the germline V gene are MGHRA and YSYEKL. The DNA of the CDR3 is TGCGCCAGCAGCCAAGATCTAGGACGCAGCCTGAACACCATATATTTT. This codes for CASSQDLGRSLNTIYF.

V is TRBV5-1 and J is TRBJ2-1; no definite D call. Looked up from germline, CDR1 is SGHRS and CDR2 is YFSETQ. The CDR3 spans 12 residues. The V gene lost 2 bases and the J gene lost 7 bases, with 7 bases spanning the gap. CDR3 region: CASSLEGNEQFF. For the CDR3, the DNA is TGCGCCAGCAGCTTAGAAGGGAATGAGCAGTTCTTC. The variable domain in full, with the rest retrieved from reference TRBV5-1 and TRBJ2-1, is KAGVTQTPRYLIKTRGQQVTLSCSPISGHRSVSWYQQTPGQGLQFLFEYFSETQRNKGNFPGRFSGRQFSNSRSEMNVSTLELGDSALYLCASSLEGNEQFFGPGTRLTVL.

The rearrangement links TRBV6-2 or TRBV6-3 to TRBJ1-2; unclear D gene. Germline V CDR1 and CDR2: MNHEY, SVGEGT. V was trimmed by 6 bases and J by 5 bases, leaving 13 bases between them. CDR3 length equals 13 residues. CDR3 sequence (DNA): TGTGCCAGCAGCCCCGAAGGGAAATATGGCTACACCTTC. This encodes CASSPEGKYGYTF.

The count of this clone is one. The chain combines TRBV20-1 with TRBJ1-1; D remains ambiguous. Trimming cost V 6 bases and J 1 base, with 6 bases left between them. In germline, CDR1 is DFQATT, CDR2 SNEGSKA (reference sequence). The CDR3 loop spans 11 amino acids. DNA of the CDR3: TGCAGTGCAAAGAAGAACACTGAAGCTTTCTTT. This gives the protein CSAKKNTEAFF.

The V call is TRBV6-4, the J call TRBJ2-5; 8 positions match TRBD1. The V segment lost 2 bases and the J segment 5 bases; nucleotides outside the gene matches: 4. This CDR3 is 14 amino acids long. Germline values: CDR1 MRHNA, CDR2 SNTAGT. CDR3: CASSDETGVETQYF. The CDR3 region has the DNA TGTGCCAGCAGTGACGAGACAGGGGTGGAGACCCAGTACTTC.

The chain links TRBV4-2 to TRBJ2-2, with D hard to call. From germline, CDR1 is LGHNA and CDR2 YNFKEQ. V was pared by 0 bases and J by 6 bases, with 26 bases between. The CDR3 covers 20 residues. The CDR3 loop is CASSQESYFRLDLAAGELFF. CDR3 DNA: TGTGCCAGCAGCCAAGAAAGCTATTTTAGGTTAGACCTGGCGGCCGGGGAGCTGTTTTTT.